This TCR beta chain originates from a study of blood T cell repertoires in COVID-19. Study at large: Italy, Spain and the United States were the sources of the convalescent and acute COVID-19 samples. PBMCs, B-cell-depleted T cells, or T cells provided the cDNA or gDNA that made up the material.

Germline CDR1 is SGHVS and CDR2 is FQNEAQ. The CDR3 runs 17 residues. The trim removed 4 bases at V and 8 bases at J, leaving 13 bases unmatched. Per the study methods: Reference gene primer amplification yielded estimated nucleated cell counts. Produced via immunoSEQ multiplex PCR; TCRdb's table is partial and in-frame only. From that table come the V and J calls and clone size; the DNA was used to work out D and trimming. The profile shows about 140,000 clones, 75% to 80% of them singletons. The source material was peripheral blood. This chain links TRBV7-8 with TRBJ2-3; 12 nucleotides align to TRBD2. This TCR came from a woman between 50 and 59 years old with active or convalescent COVID-19. The CDR3 DNA follows: TGTGCCAGCAGCTCAAACCCCCCTAGCGGGGGGGCAATTACGCAGTATTTT. Protein product: CASSSNPPSGGAITQYF.